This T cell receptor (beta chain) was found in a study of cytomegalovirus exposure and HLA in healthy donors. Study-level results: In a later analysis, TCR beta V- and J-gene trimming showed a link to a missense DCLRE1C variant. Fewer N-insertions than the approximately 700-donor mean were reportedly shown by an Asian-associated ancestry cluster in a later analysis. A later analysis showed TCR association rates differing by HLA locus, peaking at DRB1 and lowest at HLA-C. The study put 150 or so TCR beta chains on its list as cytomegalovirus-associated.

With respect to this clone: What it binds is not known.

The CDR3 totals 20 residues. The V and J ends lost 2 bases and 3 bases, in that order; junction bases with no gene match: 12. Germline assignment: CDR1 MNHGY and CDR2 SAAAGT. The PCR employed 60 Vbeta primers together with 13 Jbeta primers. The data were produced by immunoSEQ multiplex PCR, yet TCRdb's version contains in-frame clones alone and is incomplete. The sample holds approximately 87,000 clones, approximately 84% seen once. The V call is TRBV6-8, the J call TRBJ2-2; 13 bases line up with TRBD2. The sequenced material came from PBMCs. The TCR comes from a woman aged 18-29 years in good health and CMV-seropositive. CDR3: CASSYPGLAGSMQDTGELFF. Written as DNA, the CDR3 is TGTGCCAGCAGTTACCCGGGACTAGCGGGATCTATGCAGGACACCGGGGAGCTGTTTTTT.